The 19 T cell receptor beta chains below come from one sample, sequenced in a study of blood T cell repertoires in COVID-19. The repertoire was sequenced with immunoSEQ multiplex PCR; TCRdb's copy has only in-frame clones and lacks some. Found here are 40,000 or so clones, 80% to 90% of them singletons; the top ten hold less than 10%. The sample comprised peripheral blood. These receptor sequences come from a human donor in a cohort sampled during active COVID-19.

The genes are TRBV4-3 and TRBJ2-7, with 9 bases matching TRBD2. The CDR3 length is 15 residues. CDR1 is LGHNA and CDR2 is YSLEER in the germline V gene. J was trimmed by 3 bases and V by 4 bases; bases with no gene match: 7. The CDR3 nucleotides are TGCGCCAGCAGCCGAACGACGACTAGCGGCTACGAGCAGTACTTC. Protein: CASSRTTTSGYEQYF.

The rearrangement links TRBV28 to TRBJ1-5; D uncertain. Germline V gene lookup returns CDR1 MDHEN and CDR2 SYDVKM. The CDR3 is 15 residues long. Trimming took off 10 bases at V and 2 bases at J, with 18 bases between the two ends. For the CDR3, the DNA is TGTGCCACCTCTTCAAGTGAGTTCGGCAATCAGCCCCAGCATTTT. As protein: CATSSSEFGNQPQHF.

The chain combines TRBV7-6 with TRBJ2-5; 13 bases are a match to TRBD2. This CDR3 has 16 residues. From germline, CDR1 is SGHVS and CDR2 FNYEAQ. With 2 bases clipped from V and 4 bases from J, the junction kept 4 bases outside the gene matches. CDR3 nucleotides: TGTGCCAGCAGCTTAAGGACTAGCGGGGGTGGAGAGACCCAGTACTTC. It specifies CASSLRTSGGGETQYF. Using reference TRBV7-6 and TRBJ2-5 for the parts outside the CDR3, the full variable domain is GAGVSQSPRYKVTKRGQDVALRCDPISGHVSLYWYRQALGQGPEFLTYFNYEAQQDKSGLPNDRFSAERPEGSISTLTIQRTEQRDSAMYRCASSLRTSGGGETQYFGPGTRLLVL.

The chain has TRBV18 and TRBJ1-1; TRBD1 might be the D (6 bases). Germline lookup yields CDR1 KGHSH and CDR2 LQKENI. Trimming left V 3 bases short and J 2 bases short, with 10 bases between. The CDR3 sequence is 14 residues long. The CDR3 region has the DNA TGTGCCAGCTCACCTCGACAGGTCAACACTGAAGCTTTCTTT. As protein: CASSPRQVNTEAFF. Complete variable domain (other parts from reference TRBV18 and TRBJ1-1): NAGVMQNPRHLVRRRGQEARLRCSPMKGHSHVYWYRQLPEEGLKFMVYLQKENIIDESGMPKERFSAEFPKEGPSILRIQQVVRGDSAAYFCASSPRQVNTEAFFGQGTRLTVV.

The V and J genes are TRBV7-9 and TRBJ2-7, with D tentatively TRBD1 (5 bases). Germline assignment: CDR1 SEHNR and CDR2 FQNEAQ (reference sequence). This CDR3 has 12 residues. Deletions cut 0 bases from V and 7 bases from J, with 7 bases between. DNA of the CDR3: TGTGCCAGCAGCTTAGCGCAGGGTGAGCAGTACTTC. Its protein is CASSLAQGEQYF.

The chain couples TRBV28 to TRBJ1-5, with unresolved D. The V end was cut by 2 bases, the J end by 12 bases, with 11 bases between. This CDR3 comprises 12 residues. CDR1 MDHEN and CDR2 SYDVKM come from the germline V gene. CDR3 sequence: CASSLRISGQHF. In nucleotides, the CDR3 is TGTGCCAGCAGTTTACGGATTAGCGGCCAGCATTTT.

In this sample, this clone turned up once. This chain connects TRBV21-1 to TRBJ2-6; the DNA was not used to check the table's D call, TRBD1. TRBV21-1 is labeled a pseudogene. This CDR3 has 18 amino acids. CDR3 DNA: TGTGCCAGCAGCTACGGCCGGGACAGGGGGTATGGGGCCAACGTCCTGACTTTC. This gives the protein CASSYGRDRGYGANVLTF.

The rearrangement joins TRBV18 to TRBJ2-1, with 7 bases fitting TRBD2. This CDR3 comprises 14 residues. Germline CDR1 reads KGHSH; CDR2 reads LQKENI. With V trimmed by 3 bases and J by 4 bases, 3 bases remained unmatched. The CDR3 DNA sequence: TGTGCCAGCTCACCCGAAGCGGGGTACAATGAGCAGTTCTTC. Protein product: CASSPEAGYNEQFF.

The V gene is TRBV2, the J gene TRBJ2-7; 8 bases line up with TRBD2. Losses at the gene ends were 6 bases for V and 1 base for J; bases not matched to a gene: 5. Germline CDR1 SNHLY, CDR2 FYNNEI. This CDR3 is 14 amino acids long. CDR3 region: CASRVAGFSYEQYF. The CDR3 DNA follows: TGTGCCAGCAGGGTAGCGGGGTTTTCCTACGAGCAGTACTTC.

V and J are TRBV11-2 and TRBJ2-7; 11 bases line up with TRBD2. Germline CDR1 SGHAT, CDR2 FQNNGV. CDR3 size: 15 residues. With V trimmed by 2 bases and J by 4 bases, 4 bases remained unmatched. The CDR3 sequence: CASSLTSGGNYEQYF. The CDR3 DNA is TGTGCCAGCAGCTTAACTAGCGGGGGCAATTACGAGCAGTACTTC.

This clone has just a few counts. The rearrangement links TRBV4-1 to TRBJ1-2, with 10 bases aligning to TRBD1. Trimming at V came to 4 bases and at J to 4 bases, leaving 12 bases not matched to a gene. Germline CDR1 is MGHRA and CDR2 is YSYEKL. CDR3 length equals 17 residues. CDR3 coding DNA: TGCGCCAGCAGCCTTCGGGACAGGGGCACCCTGTTCTATGGCTACACCTTC. Protein: CASSLRDRGTLFYGYTF.

The rearrangement links TRBV21-1 to TRBJ2-7; the D segment call TRBD2 is taken from the table without a DNA check. TRBV21-1 is a pseudogene segment. This CDR3 spans 19 amino acids. CDR3 sequence (DNA): TGTGCCAGCAGCAAAGGCGCTTTACCGATAACCGGGAGACACTACGAGCAGTACTTC. Protein: CASSKGALPITGRHYEQYF.

The CDR3 nucleotides are TGTGCCAGCAGCCATCGACAGGGGCGGACCGGGGAGCTGTTTTTT. Protein product: CASSHRQGRTGELFF. The rearrangement uses TRBV3-1 (or the pseudogene TRBV3-2) and TRBJ2-2; TRBD1 agrees at 8 bases. CDR1 is LGHDT, CDR2 YNNKEL, per germline (reference sequence). The CDR3 is 15 amino acids. The V segment lost 3 bases and the J segment 5 bases; nucleotides outside the gene matches: 5.

The V gene is TRBV5-6, the J gene TRBJ1-2; possibly TRBD1 for D (5 bases). This CDR3 comprises 15 residues. V shed 0 bases and J shed 4 bases, with 13 bases lying between them. Germline V lookup: CDR1 SGHDT, CDR2 YYEEEE. CDR3 sequence: CASSLGRDSLYGYTF. The CDR3 bases are TGTGCCAGCAGCTTGGGCCGTGACAGCCTCTATGGCTACACCTTC.

The V call is TRBV24-1, the J call TRBJ1-3; no clear D gene. Germline assignment: CDR1 KGHDR and CDR2 SFDVKD. This CDR3 spans 15 amino acids. The germline V and J ends were trimmed by 4 bases and 5 bases, with 14 bases remaining between them. The CDR3: CATSDSGDMRNTIYF. In DNA, the CDR3 is TGTGCCACCAGTGACTCCGGGGATATGAGAAACACCATATATTTT.

V usage is TRBV14 and J usage is TRBJ2-7; 7 nucleotides match TRBD1. Germline-derived CDR1 and CDR2 are SGHDN and FVKESK. CDR3 size: 19 residues. The J segment lost 5 bases and the V segment lost 4 bases, leaving 23 bases of the junction unmatched. DNA of the CDR3: TGTGCCAGCAGCCTCCACCCGACAGGGTATTTGCGTGGAGGAAACGAGCAGTACTTC. Protein: CASSLHPTGYLRGGNEQYF.

The V and J genes are TRBV4-2 and TRBJ2-7, with 7 bases identical to TRBD2. Per the germline V gene, CDR1 is LGHNA and CDR2 is YNFKEQ. V dropped 4 bases and J dropped 4; count of bases not matched to a gene: 10. This CDR3 has 15 amino acids. CDR3 residues: CASSPTRAGVYEQYF. DNA of the CDR3: TGTGCCAGCAGCCCTACCAGGGCGGGGGTATACGAGCAGTACTTC.

V usage is TRBV7-9 and J usage is TRBJ2-6, with 14 bases matching TRBD2. The V gene end was trimmed by 7 bases and the J gene end by 2 bases; junction bases not matched to a gene: 4. CDR1 and CDR2 (germline): SEHNR, FQNEAQ (reference sequence). The CDR3 runs 17 residues. The CDR3, as DNA: TGTGCCAGCACCTGGGGACTAGCGGGAGCTGGGGCCAACGTCCTGACTTTC. It encodes CASTWGLAGAGANVLTF.

The chain links TRBV18 to TRBJ2-3; possibly TRBD2 for D (7 bases). Trimming shortened V by 2 bases and J by 3 bases, and 15 bases separated the two germline ends. The CDR3 runs 16 residues. Germline V gives CDR1 KGHSH, CDR2 LQKENI. The CDR3 DNA reads as TGTGCCAGCTCACCAAAAGTCGGGGGGCTTACAGATACGCAGTATTTT. Amino acid sequence: CASSPKVGGLTDTQYF.